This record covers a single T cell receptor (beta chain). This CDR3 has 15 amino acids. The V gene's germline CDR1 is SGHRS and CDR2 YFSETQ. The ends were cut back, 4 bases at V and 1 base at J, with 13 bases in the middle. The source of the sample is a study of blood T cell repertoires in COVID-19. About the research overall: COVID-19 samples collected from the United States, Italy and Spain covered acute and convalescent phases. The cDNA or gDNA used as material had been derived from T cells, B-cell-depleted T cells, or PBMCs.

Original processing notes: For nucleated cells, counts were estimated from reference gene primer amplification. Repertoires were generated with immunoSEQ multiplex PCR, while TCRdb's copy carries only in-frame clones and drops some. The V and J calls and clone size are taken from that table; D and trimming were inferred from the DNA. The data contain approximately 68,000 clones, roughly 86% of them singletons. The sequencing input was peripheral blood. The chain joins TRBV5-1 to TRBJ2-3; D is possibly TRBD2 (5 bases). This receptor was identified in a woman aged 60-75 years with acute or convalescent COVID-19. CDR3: CASSEAGSGTDTQYF. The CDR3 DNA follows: TGCGCCAGCAGCGAGGCTGGGAGTGGCACAGATACGCAGTATTTT.